This T cell receptor (beta chain) was observed in a study of vaccination and CD4 T cells after COVID-19. With respect to this clonotype: Its antigen is as yet unknown.

Trimming took 0 bases from V and 0 from J, leaving 8 bases between them. The length of the CDR3 is 15 residues. Germline V gene data show CDR1 as MNHEY and CDR2 as SMNVEV (reference sequence). An Oncomine TCR Beta short-read assay was used to sequence the DNA from cultured CD4+ T cells. TCRdb called the PCR reads again in MiXCR, with one record for every CDR3 protein. The data hold approximately 19,000 distinct CDR3 sequences, with about 60% observed a single time. The treatment: approximately 11-day PBMC culture with coronavirus spike peptide pools or control peptides (ViraFEST assay). The receptor comes from a human donor who had recovered from COVID-19. The chain joins TRBV27 to TRBJ1-2, with D possibly matching TRBD1 (5 bases). The source material was CD4+ T cells from blood, cultured in vitro, sampled after SARS-CoV-2 vaccination. The CDR3 reads CASSLSAGTNYGYTF. The CDR3 DNA follows: TGTGCCAGCAGTTTATCCGCAGGGACTAACTATGGCTACACCTTC.